This section outlines one T cell receptor (beta chain) sequence together with its context. Its antigen is currently unknown. This CDR3 is also generated by other DNA sequences in the sample. Around 32,000 T cell genomes, or 200 to 250 ng DNA, went into the sorted-subset replicate PCRs. Assay: immunoSEQ multiplex PCR; the TCRdb copy retains only in-frame clones and omits some. The table has 2,500,000 or so clones, 85% to 95% seen once. The record originates from a study of shared clonotypes between healthy human individuals. Study conclusions and caveats: Memory subsets had estimated richness that was generally smaller than that of naive subsets.

The CDR3 spans 15 residues. The germline gives CDR1 SGHRS, CDR2 YFSETQ. The V end lost 0 bases, the J end lost 2 bases, and 9 bases lay between the germline ends. Sequenced material: naive CD4+ T cells from PBMCs. Subset indicated: CD45RA+ positively selected. V gene TRBV5-1 combines with J gene TRBJ1-5, with D maybe TRBD1 (6 bases). The receptor's source is a man between 18 and 29 years old in good health. Some clones in this sample may be carry-over from other donors' samples. The CDR3 spells CASSLEGGGNQPQHF. In DNA form, the CDR3 reads TGCGCCAGCAGCTTGGAAGGGGGGGGCAATCAGCCCCAGCATTTT.